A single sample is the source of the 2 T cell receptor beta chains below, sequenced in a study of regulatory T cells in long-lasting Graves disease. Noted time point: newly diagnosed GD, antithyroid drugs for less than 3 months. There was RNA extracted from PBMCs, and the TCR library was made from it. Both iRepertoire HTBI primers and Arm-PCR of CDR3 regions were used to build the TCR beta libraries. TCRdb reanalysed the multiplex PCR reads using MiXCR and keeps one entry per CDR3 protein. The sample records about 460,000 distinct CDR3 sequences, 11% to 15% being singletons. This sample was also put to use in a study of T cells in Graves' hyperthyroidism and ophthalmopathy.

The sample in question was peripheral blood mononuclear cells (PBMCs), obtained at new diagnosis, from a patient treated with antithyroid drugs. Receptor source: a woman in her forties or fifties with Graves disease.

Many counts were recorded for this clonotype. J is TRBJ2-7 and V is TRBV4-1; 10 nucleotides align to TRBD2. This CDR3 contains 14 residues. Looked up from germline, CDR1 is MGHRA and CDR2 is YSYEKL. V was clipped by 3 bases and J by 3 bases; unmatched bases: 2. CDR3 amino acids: CASSQGLASYEQYF. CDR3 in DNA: TGCGCCAGCAGCCAGGGACTAGCGAGCTACGAGCAGTACTTC.

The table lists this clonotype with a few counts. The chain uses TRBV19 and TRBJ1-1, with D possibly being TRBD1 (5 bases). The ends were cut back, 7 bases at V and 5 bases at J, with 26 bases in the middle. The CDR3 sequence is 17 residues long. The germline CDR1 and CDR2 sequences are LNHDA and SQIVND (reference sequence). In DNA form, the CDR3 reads TGTGCCAGTAACCCCAATGGAGGGGCGGGTGGAGAAACTGAAGCTTTCTTT. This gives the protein CASNPNGGAGGETEAFF. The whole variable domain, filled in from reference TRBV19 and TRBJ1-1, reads DGGITQSPKYLFRKEGQNVTLSCEQNLNHDAMYWYRQDPGQGLRLIYYSQIVNDFQKGDIAEGYSVSREKKESFPLTVTSAQKNPTAFYLCASNPNGGAGGETEAFFGQGTRLTVV.